This TCR beta chain was sequenced for a study of T cell clonotyping in hematopoietic cell transplantation. Noted time point: recipient sample about 28 days before transplant, after cytoreduction. Blood collection times were about day -28 and days 30, 100, 180 posttransplant. TCRdb's copy holds only in-frame clones and misses some; the assay was immunoSEQ multiplex PCR. The sample has 25,000 to 35,000 clones, 60% to 80% seen once; the top ten hold about 5.9%. This CDR3 has 15 residues. Trimming left V 0 bases short and J 5 bases short, with 12 bases between. The germline V gene encodes CDR1 MNHNS and CDR2 SASEGT.

The material sequenced was peripheral blood mononuclear cells, taken before stem cell transplant. This sequence originates from a man between 45 and 60 years old with myelodysplastic syndrome. Some clones in this sample may be carry-over from other donors' samples. The rearrangement uses TRBV6-1 and TRBJ2-3; D is unclear. The CDR3 loop is CASSEADHNLDTQYF. CDR3 coding DNA: TGTGCCAGCAGTGAAGCCGATCATAACTTAGATACGCAGTATTTT.